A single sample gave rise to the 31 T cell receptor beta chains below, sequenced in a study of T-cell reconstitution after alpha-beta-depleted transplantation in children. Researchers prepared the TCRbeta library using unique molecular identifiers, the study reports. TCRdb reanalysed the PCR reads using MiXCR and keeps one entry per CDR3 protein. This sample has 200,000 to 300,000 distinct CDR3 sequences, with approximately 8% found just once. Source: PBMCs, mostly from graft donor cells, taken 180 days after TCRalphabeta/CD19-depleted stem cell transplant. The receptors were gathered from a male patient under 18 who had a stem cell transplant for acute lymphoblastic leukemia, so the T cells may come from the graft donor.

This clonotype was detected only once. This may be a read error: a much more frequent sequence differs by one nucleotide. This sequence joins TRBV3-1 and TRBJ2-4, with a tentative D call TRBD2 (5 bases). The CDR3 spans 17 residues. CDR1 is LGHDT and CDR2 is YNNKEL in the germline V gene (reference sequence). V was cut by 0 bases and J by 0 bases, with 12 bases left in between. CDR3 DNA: TGTGCCAGCAGCCAAGAATCAACTAGACAAGCCAAAAACATTCAGTACTTC. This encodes CASSQESTRQAKNIQYF.

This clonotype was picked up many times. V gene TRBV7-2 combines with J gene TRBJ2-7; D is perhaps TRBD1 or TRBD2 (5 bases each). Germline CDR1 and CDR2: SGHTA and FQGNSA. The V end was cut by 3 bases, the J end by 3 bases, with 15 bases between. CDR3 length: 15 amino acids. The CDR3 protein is CASSFTAGTFYEQYF. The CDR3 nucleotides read TGTGCCAGCAGCTTTACGGCAGGGACCTTCTACGAGCAGTACTTC.

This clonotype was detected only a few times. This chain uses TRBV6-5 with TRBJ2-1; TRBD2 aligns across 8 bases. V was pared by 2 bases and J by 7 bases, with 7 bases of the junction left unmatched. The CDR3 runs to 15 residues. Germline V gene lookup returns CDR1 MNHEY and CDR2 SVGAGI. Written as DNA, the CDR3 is TGTGCCAGCAGTTACCCCGGGAGGGCCGGGAATGAGCAGTTCTTC. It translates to CASSYPGRAGNEQFF.

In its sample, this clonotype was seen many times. CDR3 in DNA: TGTGCCAGCAGTTACTTACCTCAGGCTGAAGCTTTCTTT. It is translated as CASSYLPQAEAFF. The chain combines TRBV6-5 with TRBJ1-1, with D unclear. CDR1 is MNHEY and CDR2 is SVGAGI in the germline V gene. Deletions cut 1 base from V and 6 bases from J, with 9 bases between. The CDR3 consists of 13 residues.

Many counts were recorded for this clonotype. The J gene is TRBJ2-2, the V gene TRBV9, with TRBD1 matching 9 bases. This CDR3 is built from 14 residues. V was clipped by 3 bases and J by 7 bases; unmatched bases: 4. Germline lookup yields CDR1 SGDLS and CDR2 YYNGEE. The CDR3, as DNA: TGTGCCAGCAGCGCGACAGGGGGGATCGGGGAGCTGTTTTTT. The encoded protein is CASSATGGIGELFF. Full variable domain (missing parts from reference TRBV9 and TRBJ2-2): DSGVTQTPKHLITATGQRVTLRCSPRSGDLSVYWYQQSLDQGLQFLIQYYNGEERAKGNILERFSAQQFPDLHSELNLSSLELGDSALYFCASSATGGIGELFFGEGSRLTVL.

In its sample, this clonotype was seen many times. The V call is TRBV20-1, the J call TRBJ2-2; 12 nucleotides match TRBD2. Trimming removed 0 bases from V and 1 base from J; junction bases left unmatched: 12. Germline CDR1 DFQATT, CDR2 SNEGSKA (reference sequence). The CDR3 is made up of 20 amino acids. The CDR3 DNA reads TGCAGTGCTAGAGACCTTACTACCGGACTAGCGGGAAAGAACACCGGGGAGCTGTTTTTT. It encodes CSARDLTTGLAGKNTGELFF.

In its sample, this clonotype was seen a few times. CDR3 DNA: TGTGCCGGGACTGAAGCTTTCTTT. This codes for CAGTEAFF. J is TRBJ1-1 and V is TRBV2; D is uncertain. Germline CDR1 SNHLY, CDR2 FYNNEI. V was trimmed by 11 bases and J by 5 bases, leaving 3 bases between them. The CDR3 is 8 residues long.

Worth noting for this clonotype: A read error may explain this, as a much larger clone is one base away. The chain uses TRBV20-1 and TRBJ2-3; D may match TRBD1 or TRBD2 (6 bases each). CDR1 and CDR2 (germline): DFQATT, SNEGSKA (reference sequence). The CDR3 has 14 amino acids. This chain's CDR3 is CSARVRGLTDTEYF. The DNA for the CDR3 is TGCAGTGCGCGAGTCAGGGGACTCACAGATACGGAGTATTTT.

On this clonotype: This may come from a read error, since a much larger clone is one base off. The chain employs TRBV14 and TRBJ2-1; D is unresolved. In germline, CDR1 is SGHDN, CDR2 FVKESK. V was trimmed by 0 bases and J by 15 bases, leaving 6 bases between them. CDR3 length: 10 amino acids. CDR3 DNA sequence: TGTGCCAGCAGCCAAGATCGGCGGTTCTTC. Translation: CASSQDRRFF. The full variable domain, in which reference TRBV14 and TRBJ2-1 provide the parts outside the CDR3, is EAGVTQFPSHSVIEKGQTVTLRCDPISGHDNLYWYRRVMGKEIKFLLHFVKESKQDESGMPNNRFLAERTGGTYSTLKVQPAELEDSGVYFCASSQDRRFFGPGTRLTVL.

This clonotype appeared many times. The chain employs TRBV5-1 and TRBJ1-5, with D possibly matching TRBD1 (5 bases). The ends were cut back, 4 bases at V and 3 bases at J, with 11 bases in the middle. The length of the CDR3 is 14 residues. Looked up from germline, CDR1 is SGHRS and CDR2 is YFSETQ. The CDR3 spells CASSIDSANQPQHF. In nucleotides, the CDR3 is TGCGCCAGCAGCATAGACAGCGCCAATCAGCCCCAGCATTTT.

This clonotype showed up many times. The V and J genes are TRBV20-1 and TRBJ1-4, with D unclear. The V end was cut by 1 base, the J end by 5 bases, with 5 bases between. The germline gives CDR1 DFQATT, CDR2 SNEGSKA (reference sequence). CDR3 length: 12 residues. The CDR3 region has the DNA TGCAGTGCTAGAGCCAGGAATGAAAAACTGTTTTTT. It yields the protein CSARARNEKLFF.

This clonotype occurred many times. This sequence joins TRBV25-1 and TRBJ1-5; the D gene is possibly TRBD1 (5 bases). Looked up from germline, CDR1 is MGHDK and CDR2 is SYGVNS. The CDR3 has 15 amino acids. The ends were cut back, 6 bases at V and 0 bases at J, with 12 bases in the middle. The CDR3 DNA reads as TGTGCCAGCAGGGGGGACGGGTATAGCAATCAGCCCCAGCATTTT. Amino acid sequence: CASRGDGYSNQPQHF.

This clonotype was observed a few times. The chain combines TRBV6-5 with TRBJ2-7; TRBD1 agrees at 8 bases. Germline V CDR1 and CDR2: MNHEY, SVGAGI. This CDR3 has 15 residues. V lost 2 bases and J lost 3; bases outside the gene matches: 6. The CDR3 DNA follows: TGTGCCAGCAGTTACCGGAGACAGGGGAGCTACGAGCAGTACTTC. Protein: CASSYRRQGSYEQYF.

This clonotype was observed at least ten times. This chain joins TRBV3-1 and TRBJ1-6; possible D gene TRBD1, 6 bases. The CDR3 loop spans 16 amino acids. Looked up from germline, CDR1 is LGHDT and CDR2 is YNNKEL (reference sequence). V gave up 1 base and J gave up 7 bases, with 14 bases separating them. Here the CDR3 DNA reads TGTGCCAGCAGCCAAGTAGAGGGGGTGAACAATTCACCCCTCCACTTT. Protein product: CASSQVEGVNNSPLHF.

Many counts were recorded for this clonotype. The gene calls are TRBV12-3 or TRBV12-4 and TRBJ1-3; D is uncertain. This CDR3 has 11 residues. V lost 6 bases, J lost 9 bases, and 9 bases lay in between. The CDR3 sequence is CASSWEGTIYF. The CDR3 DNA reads TGTGCCAGCAGCTGGGAGGGCACCATATATTTT.

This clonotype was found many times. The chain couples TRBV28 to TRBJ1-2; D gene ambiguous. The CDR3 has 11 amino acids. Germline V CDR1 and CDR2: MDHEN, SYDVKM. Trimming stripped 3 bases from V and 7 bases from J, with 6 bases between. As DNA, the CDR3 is TGTGCCAGCAGTTTTTCCGGTGGCTACACCTTC. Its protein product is CASSFSGGYTF.

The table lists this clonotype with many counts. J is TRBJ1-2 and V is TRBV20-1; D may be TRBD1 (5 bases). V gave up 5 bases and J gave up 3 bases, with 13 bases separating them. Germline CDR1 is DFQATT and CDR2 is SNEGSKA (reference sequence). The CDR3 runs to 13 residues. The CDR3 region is CSASPTGDYGYTF. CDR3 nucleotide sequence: TGCAGTGCTTCCCCCACGGGGGACTATGGCTACACCTTC.

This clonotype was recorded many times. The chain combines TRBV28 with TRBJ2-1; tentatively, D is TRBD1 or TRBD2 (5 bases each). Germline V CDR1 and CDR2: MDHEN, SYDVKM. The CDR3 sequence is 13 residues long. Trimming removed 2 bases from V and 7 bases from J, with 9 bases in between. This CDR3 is CASSLRGENEQFF. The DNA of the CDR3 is TGTGCCAGCAGTTTAAGGGGAGAGAATGAGCAGTTCTTC.

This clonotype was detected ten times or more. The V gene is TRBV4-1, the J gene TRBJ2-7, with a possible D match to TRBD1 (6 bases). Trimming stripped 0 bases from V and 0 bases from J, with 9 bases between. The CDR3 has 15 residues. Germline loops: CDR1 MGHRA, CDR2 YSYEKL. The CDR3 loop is CASSQDAGDSYEQYF. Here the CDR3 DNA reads TGCGCCAGCAGCCAAGATGCAGGGGACTCCTACGAGCAGTACTTC.

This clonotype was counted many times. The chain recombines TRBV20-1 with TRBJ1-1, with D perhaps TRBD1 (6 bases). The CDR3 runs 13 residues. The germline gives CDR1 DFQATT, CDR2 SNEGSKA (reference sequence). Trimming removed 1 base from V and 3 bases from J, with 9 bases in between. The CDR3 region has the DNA TGCAGTGCTAGAGTGGACAGTTACACTGAAGCTTTCTTT. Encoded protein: CSARVDSYTEAFF.

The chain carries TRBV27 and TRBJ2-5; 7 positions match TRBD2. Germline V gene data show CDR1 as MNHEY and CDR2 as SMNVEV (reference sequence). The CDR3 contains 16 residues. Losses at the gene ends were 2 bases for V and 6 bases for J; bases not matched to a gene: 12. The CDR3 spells CASSLLGTKSRKTQYF. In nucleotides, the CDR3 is TGTGCCAGCAGTTTACTGGGGACTAAATCTAGAAAGACCCAGTACTTC.

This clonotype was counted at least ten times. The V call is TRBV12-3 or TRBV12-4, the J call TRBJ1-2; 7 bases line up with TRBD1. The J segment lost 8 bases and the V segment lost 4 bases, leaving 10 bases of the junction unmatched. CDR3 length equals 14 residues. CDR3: CASSYWGQHPGYTF. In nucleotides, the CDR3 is TGTGCCAGCAGTTATTGGGGACAGCATCCAGGCTACACCTTC.

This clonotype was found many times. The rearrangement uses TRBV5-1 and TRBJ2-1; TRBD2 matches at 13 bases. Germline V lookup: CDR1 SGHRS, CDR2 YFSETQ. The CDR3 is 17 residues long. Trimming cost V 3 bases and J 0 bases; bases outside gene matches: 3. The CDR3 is CASSWGLAGTSYNEQFF. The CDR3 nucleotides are TGCGCCAGCAGCTGGGGACTAGCGGGAACCTCCTACAATGAGCAGTTCTTC.

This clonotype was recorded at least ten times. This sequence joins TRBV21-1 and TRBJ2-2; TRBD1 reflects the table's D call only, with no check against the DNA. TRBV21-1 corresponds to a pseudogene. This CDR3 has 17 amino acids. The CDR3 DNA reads TGTGCCAGCCTACTCCCCCCGGGACAGGGGAACACCGGGGAGCTGTTTTTT. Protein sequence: CASLLPPGQGNTGELFF.

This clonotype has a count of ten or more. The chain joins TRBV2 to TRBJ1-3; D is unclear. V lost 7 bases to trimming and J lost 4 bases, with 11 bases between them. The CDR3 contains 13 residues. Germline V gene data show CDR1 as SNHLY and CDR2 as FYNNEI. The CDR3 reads CASTMASGNTIYF. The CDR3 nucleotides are TGTGCCAGCACTATGGCGTCCGGAAACACCATATATTTT.

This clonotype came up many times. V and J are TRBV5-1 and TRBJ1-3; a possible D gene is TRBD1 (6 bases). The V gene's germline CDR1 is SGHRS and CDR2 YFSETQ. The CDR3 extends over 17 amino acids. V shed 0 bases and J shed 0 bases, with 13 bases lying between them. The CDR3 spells CASSLEGGKSSGNTIYF. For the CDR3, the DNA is TGCGCCAGCAGCTTGGAGGGGGGAAAGTCCTCTGGAAACACCATATATTTT.

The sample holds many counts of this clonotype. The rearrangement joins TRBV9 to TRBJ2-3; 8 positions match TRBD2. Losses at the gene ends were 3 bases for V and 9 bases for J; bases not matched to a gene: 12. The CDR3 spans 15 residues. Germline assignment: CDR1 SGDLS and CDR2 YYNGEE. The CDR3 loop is CASSERGTSSPTQYF. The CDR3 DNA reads TGTGCCAGCAGCGAGCGGGGGACTTCCTCCCCGACGCAGTATTTT.

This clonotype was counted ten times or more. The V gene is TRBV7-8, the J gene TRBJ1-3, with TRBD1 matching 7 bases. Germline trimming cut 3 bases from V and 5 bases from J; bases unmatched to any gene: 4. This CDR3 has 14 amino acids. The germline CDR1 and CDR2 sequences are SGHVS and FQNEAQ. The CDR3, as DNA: TGTGCCAGCAGCTTTCACAGGGGAAGAAACACCATATATTTT. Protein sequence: CASSFHRGRNTIYF.

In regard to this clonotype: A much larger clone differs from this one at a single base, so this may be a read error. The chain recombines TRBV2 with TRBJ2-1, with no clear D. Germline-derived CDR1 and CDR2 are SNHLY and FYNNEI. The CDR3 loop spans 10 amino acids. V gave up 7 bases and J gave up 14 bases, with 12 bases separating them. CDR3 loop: CASIRGKEFF. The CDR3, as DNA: TGTGCCAGCATAAGAGGAAAGGAGTTCTTC.

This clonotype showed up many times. In DNA form, the CDR3 reads TGTGCCAGCAGTGAATTCAGGGGACTGGCCAAAAACATTCAGTACTTC. Its protein product is CASSEFRGLAKNIQYF. This chain links TRBV2 with TRBJ2-4; D may be TRBD1 or TRBD2 (6 bases each). The CDR3 length is 16 residues. Germline lookup yields CDR1 SNHLY and CDR2 FYNNEI. Deletions cut 2 bases from V and 1 base from J, with 12 bases between. Full variable domain (remainder filled in from reference TRBV2 and TRBJ2-4): EPEVTQTPSHQVTQMGQEVILRCVPISNHLYFYWYRQILGQKVEFLVSFYNNEISEKSEIFDDQFSVERPDGSNFTLKIRSTKLEDSAMYFCASSEFRGLAKNIQYFGAGTRLSVL.

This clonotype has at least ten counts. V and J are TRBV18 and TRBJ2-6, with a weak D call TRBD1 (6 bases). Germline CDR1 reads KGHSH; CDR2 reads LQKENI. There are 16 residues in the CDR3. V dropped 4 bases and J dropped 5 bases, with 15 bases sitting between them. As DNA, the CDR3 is TGTGCCAGCTCACTAACACAGGGAGATAGGGCCAACGTCCTGACTTTC. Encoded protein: CASSLTQGDRANVLTF.